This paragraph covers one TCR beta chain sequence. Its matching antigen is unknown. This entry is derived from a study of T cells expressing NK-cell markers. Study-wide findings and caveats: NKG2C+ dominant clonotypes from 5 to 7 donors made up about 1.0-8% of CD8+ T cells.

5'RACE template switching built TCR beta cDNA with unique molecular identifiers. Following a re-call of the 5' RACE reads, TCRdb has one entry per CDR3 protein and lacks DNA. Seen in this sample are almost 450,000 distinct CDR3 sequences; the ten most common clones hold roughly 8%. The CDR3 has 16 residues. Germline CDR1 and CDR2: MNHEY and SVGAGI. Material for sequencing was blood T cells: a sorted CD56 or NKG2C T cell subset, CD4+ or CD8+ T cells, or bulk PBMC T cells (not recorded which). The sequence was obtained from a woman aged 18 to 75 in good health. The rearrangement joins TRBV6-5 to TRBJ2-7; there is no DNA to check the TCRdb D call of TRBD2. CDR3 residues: CASSYSSSASSYEQYF.